This T cell receptor (beta chain) was obtained from a study of cytomegalovirus exposure and HLA in healthy donors. A multiplex PCR was run with 60 Vbeta primers and 13 Jbeta primers. Produced via immunoSEQ multiplex PCR; TCRdb's table is partial and in-frame only. The sample has 130,000 or so clones, 75% to 80% seen once. The receptor comes from a woman in her sixties in good health and CMV-seronegative. Sequencing was carried out using PBMCs.

The DNA of the CDR3 is TGTGCCAGCAGCTTACGACAGGGGAAAAATAGCAATCAGCCCCAGCATTTT. Its translation is CASSLRQGKNSNQPQHF. The V gene is TRBV7-8, the J gene TRBJ1-5; 8 bases align to TRBD1. Looked up from germline, CDR1 is SGHVS and CDR2 is FQNEAQ. J was trimmed by 0 bases and V by 2 bases; bases with no gene match: 6. The CDR3 loop spans 17 amino acids.